Reported below is one T cell receptor (beta chain). Its cognate antigen has yet to be identified. Qualities for individual bases were not recorded, and no much larger clone is one base off. The CDR3 runs 10 amino acids, cysteine and phenylalanine included. Of all the DNA, just the CDR3 is kept, 30 bases in frame from base 1. Between the V and J ends, shortened by 6 bases and 2 bases respectively, the junction contains 4 bases. The germline V gene gives CDR1 as SQVTM and CDR2 as ANQGSEA. The sample comes from a study of a mutant IDH1 vaccine in newly diagnosed glioma (dated by TCRdb to the early 2020s). Regarding the research as a whole: Patients were given eight vaccinations, in weeks 1, 3, 5, 7, 11, 15, 19 and 23, which matched visits V03 through V10. Vaccination was initiated 4-6 weeks after radiotherapy alone, or concurrently with temozolomide cycles in the chemotherapy-containing groups. Of the roughly 31 treated patients, approximately 62% were male and about 40% were female, and the mean age was 40.4 years. Prior to enrollment, standard therapy consisting of radiotherapy alone, temozolomide alone, or radiochemotherapy with temozolomide had been administered to patients, with the combination being received by most patients. Six visits were used for peripheral blood collection: V03 (baseline), V05, V07, V10, V12 and V13. Longitudinal TCRB deep sequencing was performed for about two dozen treated patients wherever samples were available for exploratory analyses.

What the work shows at the level of the full study, not this receptor alone: PBMC samples for TCRB deep sequencing were selected based on availability. Immune responses induced by the vaccine were seen in 90% to 95% of patients across multiple MHC alleles. No apparent relationship was observed between pseudoprogression and alterations in the top peripheral T cell clonotypes detected by TCRB sequencing. The authors noted that analyses of patient blood samples could not be reproduced because of sample limitations.

Library method: the immunoSEQ multiplex PCR assay. Rearranged TCR beta chain sequences were amplified using the hsTCRB Kit according to the manufacturer's protocol. Sequencing of TCRB libraries was carried out on an Illumina MiSeq. The authors' pipeline ran thus. The kit vendor's proprietary platform handled demultiplexing, trimming and gene mapping. Here the immuneACCESS table is served through TCRdb, limited to in-frame sequences with V and J called. Missing clones are a known gap in these copies; in checked studies unresolved V genes cover under half, and the rest lacks a known reason. V and J calls and clone size are as listed in that table; D and trimming were resolved from the DNA. Present in this sample are roughly 43,000 clones, around 74% of which were seen just once. Clones ranked in the top ten supply about 4.9% of the sample. According to the study, the label for this sample's time point signals: week 23, last vaccination. A 20-mer mutant IDH1 peptide at 300 micrograms in Montanide made up each vaccine dose, which was injected subcutaneously together with topical imiquimod. Donors had newly diagnosed WHO grade 3 or 4 IDH1-mutant astrocytomas with loss of nuclear ATRX. The samples were drawn from NOA16, a multicentre, single-arm, open-label phase I trial in Germany that tested a mutant IDH1 peptide vaccine in humans for the first time. Genomic DNA for TCRB sequencing was isolated from EDTA blood with the DNeasy Blood and Tissue Kit.

This sequence uses TRBV29-1 and TRBJ2-5; the D gene remains uncertain. The receptor's source is a man in his fifties with glioma. This material consisted of PBMCs, taken from a glioma patient whose treatment included an IDH1 peptide vaccine. CDR3 region: CSVLQETQYF. The nucleotide sequence is TGCAGCGTCCTACAAGAGACCCAGTACTTC. With the rest looked up from the reference TRBV29-1 and TRBJ2-5 genes rather than sequenced, the full variable domain is SAVISQKPSRDICQRGTSLTIQCQVDSQVTMMFWYRQQPGQSLTLIATANQGSEATYESGFVIDKFPISRPNLTFSTLTVSNMSPEDSSIYLCSVLQETQYFGPGTRLLVL.